This entry concerns a single TCR beta chain. Its antigen is unidentified. The entry originates in a study of vaccination and CD4 T cells after COVID-19. Whole-study context: Stimulation used overlapping spike peptides from SARS-CoV-2, HCoV-NL63, HCoV-OC43 and HCoV-229E.

Study-wide results and caveats: The cohort comprised relatively few convalescent patients, and no early post-infection timepoints were analyzed. Nearly all convalescent vaccine-specific clones, 304 of 307, recognized only SARS-CoV-2 spike.

The Oncomine TCR Beta short-read assay sequenced DNA from cultured CD4+ T cells. TCRdb ran MiXCR on the PCR reads and lists one entry per CDR3 protein. The repertoire holds about 21,000 distinct CDR3 sequences, with approximately 49% as singletons. Treatment reported: approximately 11-day PBMC culture with coronavirus spike peptide pools or control peptides (ViraFEST assay). Cultures used more than 1.5 million PBMCs per well, about 10 IU/ml IL-2 and approximately 9.5 ug/ml peptides. The CDR3 is 14 residues long. Trimming left V 1 base short and J 3 bases short, with 10 bases between. CDR1 and CDR2 (germline): MNHNS, SASEGT.

The sequence came from a human donor who had recovered from COVID-19. This rearrangement joins TRBV6-1 to TRBJ2-7; D gene uncertain. The sequenced sample consisted of CD4+ T cells from blood, cultured in vitro. The CDR3 DNA reads TGTGCCAGCAGTGAAGGGGTGGATATCTACGAGCAGTACTTC. It translates to CASSEGVDIYEQYF.